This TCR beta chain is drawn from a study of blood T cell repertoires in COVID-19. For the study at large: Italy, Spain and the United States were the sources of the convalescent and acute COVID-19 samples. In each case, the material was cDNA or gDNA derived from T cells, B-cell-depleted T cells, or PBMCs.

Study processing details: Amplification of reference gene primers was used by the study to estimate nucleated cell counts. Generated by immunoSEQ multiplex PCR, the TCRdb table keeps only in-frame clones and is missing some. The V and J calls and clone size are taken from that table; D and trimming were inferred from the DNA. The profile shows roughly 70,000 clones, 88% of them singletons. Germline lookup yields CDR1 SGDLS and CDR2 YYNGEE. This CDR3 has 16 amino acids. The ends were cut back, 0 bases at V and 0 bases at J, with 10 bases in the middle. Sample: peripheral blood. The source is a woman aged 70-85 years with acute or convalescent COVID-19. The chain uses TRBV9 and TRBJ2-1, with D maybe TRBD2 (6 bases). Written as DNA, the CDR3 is TGTGCCAGCAGCGTAGGTGGGGAGGTCTCCTACAATGAGCAGTTCTTC. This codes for CASSVGGEVSYNEQFF.